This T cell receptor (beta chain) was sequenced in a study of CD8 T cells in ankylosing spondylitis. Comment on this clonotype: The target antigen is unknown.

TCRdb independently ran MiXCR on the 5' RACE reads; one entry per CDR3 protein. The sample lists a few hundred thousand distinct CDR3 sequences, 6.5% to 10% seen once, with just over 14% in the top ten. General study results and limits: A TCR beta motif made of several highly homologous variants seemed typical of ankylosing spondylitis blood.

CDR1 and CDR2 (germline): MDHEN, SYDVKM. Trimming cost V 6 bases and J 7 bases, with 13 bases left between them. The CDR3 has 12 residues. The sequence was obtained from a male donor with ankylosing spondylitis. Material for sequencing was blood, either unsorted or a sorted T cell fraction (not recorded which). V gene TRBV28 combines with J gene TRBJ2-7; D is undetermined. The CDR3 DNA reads TGTGCCAGCAGCCCCGGTTACCGAGAGCAGTACTTC. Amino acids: CASSPGYREQYF.